Listed here are 10 T cell receptor beta chains from one sample, sequenced in a study of cytomegalovirus exposure and HLA in healthy donors. Profiling relied on immunoSEQ multiplex PCR, and the TCRdb table lists in-frame clones only, not all of them. Of 200,000 to 250,000 clones listed, around four fifths were seen once; the top ten hold roughly 6%. Sequenced sample: PBMCs. These receptors originate from a woman between 18 and 30 years old in good health and CMV-seronegative.

This clone appeared once. The chain is built from TRBV29-1 and TRBJ1-2; D gene unclear. The CDR3 spans 10 residues. Trimming left V 3 bases short and J 5 bases short, with 4 bases between. Germline CDR1 is SQVTM and CDR2 is ANQGSEA. CDR3 nucleotide sequence: TGCAGCGTTGACAGTTATGGCTACACCTTC. Protein: CSVDSYGYTF. Looking up the rest from reference TRBV29-1 and TRBJ1-2 gives the full variable domain: SAVISQKPSRDICQRGTSLTIQCQVDSQVTMMFWYRQQPGQSLTLIATANQGSEATYESGFVIDKFPISRPNLTFSTLTVSNMSPEDSSIYLCSVDSYGYTFGSGTRLTVV.

This rearrangement joins TRBV30 to TRBJ1-4, with 7 bases aligning to TRBD1. The germline V gene encodes CDR1 GTSNPN and CDR2 SVGIG (reference sequence). The CDR3 contains 17 residues. Trimming cost V 2 bases and J 11 bases; bases outside gene matches: 20. CDR3 nucleotide sequence: TGTGCCTGGAGTCCCCCGGGGACAGCGATCCCGCTTGGTAAACTGTTTTTT. Amino acid sequence: CAWSPPGTAIPLGKLFF.

This sequence joins TRBV28 and TRBJ1-5; D is undetermined. The CDR3 length is 14 residues. Trimming took off 5 bases at V and 0 bases at J, with 8 bases between the two ends. In germline, CDR1 is MDHEN, CDR2 SYDVKM. CDR3 bases: TGTGCCAGCAGTCTACAGTATAGCAATCAGCCCCAGCATTTT. Its translation is CASSLQYSNQPQHF.

The chain links TRBV5-1 to TRBJ2-3; 8 bases agree with TRBD1. The CDR3 is made up of 17 amino acids. V lost 0 bases to trimming and J lost 1 base; unmatched junction nucleotides: 7. Germline CDR1 and CDR2: SGHRS and YFSETQ. The CDR3 sequence is CASSLGAGGVGTDTQYF. CDR3 nucleotides: TGCGCCAGCAGCTTGGGGGCAGGGGGCGTGGGCACAGATACGCAGTATTTT.

This chain links TRBV2 with TRBJ2-3; D remains unclear. Germline V gene lookup returns CDR1 SNHLY and CDR2 FYNNEI. The CDR3 runs to 14 residues. V was shortened by 3 bases and J by 2 bases, with 9 bases between the two germline ends. CDR3 sequence reads: CASSDDSLTDTQYF. The CDR3 DNA reads TGTGCCAGCAGTGATGATAGCCTCACAGATACGCAGTATTTT.

This clone has only one observation. The chain recombines TRBV14 with TRBJ1-2; TRBD1 might be the D (5 bases). Germline CDR1 is SGHDN and CDR2 is FVKESK. This CDR3 has 15 amino acids. V was shortened by 0 bases and J by 5 bases, with 13 bases between the two germline ends. This chain's CDR3 is CASSQDPGGEYGYTF. Written as DNA, the CDR3 is TGTGCCAGCAGCCAAGATCCGGGGGGGGAATATGGCTACACCTTC.

The rearrangement uses TRBV7-2 and TRBJ2-7, with D possibly called TRBD1 or TRBD2 (5 bases each). There are 13 residues in the CDR3. V was pared by 2 bases and J by 7 bases, with 12 bases between. Germline V gene sequence: CDR1 SGHTA, CDR2 FQGNSA. CDR3 bases: TGTGCCAGCAGCTTAACCTCCTGGGGGGAGCAGTACTTC. Translating gives CASSLTSWGEQYF.

The J gene is TRBJ2-3, the V gene TRBV18; 9 bases map to TRBD1. The CDR3 runs 16 residues. V lost 3 bases, J lost 2 bases, and 6 bases stayed unmatched. Germline lookup yields CDR1 KGHSH and CDR2 LQKENI. The DNA of the CDR3 is TGTGCCAGCTCACCGGGACAGGGAAGGACCACAGATACGCAGTATTTT. Translated: CASSPGQGRTTDTQYF.

The chain combines TRBV6-5 with TRBJ1-2; perhaps TRBD1 as D (5 bases). V was pared by 8 bases and J by 0 bases, with 16 bases between. Germline V gene data show CDR1 as MNHEY and CDR2 as SVGAGI. The CDR3 loop spans 15 amino acids. The CDR3 sequence is CASWTGDRPNYGYTF. The CDR3 DNA follows: TGTGCCAGCTGGACGGGGGACCGACCTAACTATGGCTACACCTTC.

This clone has a count of ten or more. V gene TRBV28 combines with J gene TRBJ2-7, with unresolved D. The CDR3 runs 12 residues. Trimming took 2 bases from V and 3 from J, leaving 5 bases between them. Germline CDR1 reads MDHEN; CDR2 reads SYDVKM. Written as DNA, the CDR3 is TGTGCCAGCAGTTTAGGCTACTACGAGCAGTACTTC. Amino acid sequence: CASSLGYYEQYF.